The TCR beta chain described here comes from a study of T cells of healthy individuals. The CDR3 sequence is 15 residues long. V lost 5 bases, J lost 4 bases, and 9 bases stayed unmatched. Germline-derived CDR1 and CDR2 are SGHTA and FQGNSA. TCRdb ran MiXCR on the 5' RACE reads and lists one entry per CDR3 protein. The table records about 82,000 distinct CDR3 sequences, roughly 5% of them present only once. The chain is built from TRBV7-2 and TRBJ1-2; 8 bases are shared with TRBD1. This clonotype originated in a female donor in good health. The CDR3 DNA reads as TGTGCCAGCAGCACCCATCAGGGGGCCACCTATGGCTACACCTTC. This sequence encodes CASSTHQGATYGYTF. Full variable domain (rest looked up from reference TRBV7-2 and TRBJ1-2): GAGVSQSPSNKVTEKGKDVELRCDPISGHTALYWYRQSLGQGLEFLIYFQGNSAPDKSGLPSDRFSAERTGGSVSTLTIQRTQQEDSAVYLCASSTHQGATYGYTFGSGTRLTVV.